A single T cell receptor (beta chain) is shown here with its context. This sample is part of a study of regulatory T cells in long-lasting Graves disease. Study at large: Over 5 years of antithyroid drugs with positive TSH receptor antibodies was taken to mean persistent Graves' disease.

The CDR3 contains 16 residues. The germline CDR1 and CDR2 sequences are MNHEY and SVGAGI. The V end lost 0 bases, the J end lost 4 bases, and 13 bases lay between the germline ends. Time point: persistent/refractory GD, antithyroid drugs over 5 years with positive TRAb. Making the TCR library involved RNA that had been extracted from PBMCs. Arm-PCR of CDR3 regions and iRepertoire HTBI primers were the basis on which TCR beta libraries were built. MiXCR, run by TCRdb on the multiplex PCR reads, gives a single entry per CDR3 protein. The sample contains under 450,000 distinct CDR3 sequences, about a quarter of which appear only once.

The sequencing used peripheral blood mononuclear cells (PBMCs), collected when the disease was refractory, from a patient treated with antithyroid drugs. The clonotype originates from a female donor with Graves disease. This chain joins TRBV6-5 and TRBJ1-5; tentative D call: TRBD1 (6 bases). The CDR3 sequence: CASSYSIGQTNQPQHF. The CDR3 nucleotides are TGTGCCAGCAGTTACTCGATTGGACAGACAAATCAGCCCCAGCATTTT.